A single sample is the source of the 24 T cell receptor beta chains below, sequenced in a study of blood T cell repertoires in COVID-19. Measured with immunoSEQ multiplex PCR; TCRdb has only the in-frame clones, and not every one. The table shows tens of thousands of clones, with about 91% occurring only once. The sequenced material came from peripheral blood. The receptors originated from a human donor with active COVID-19. The donor label of this sample is uncertain.

The chain recombines TRBV9 with TRBJ1-1, with 8 bases aligning to TRBD1. Trimming removed 1 base from V and 2 bases from J; junction bases left unmatched: 4. Germline CDR1 reads SGDLS; CDR2 reads YYNGEE. This CDR3 region has 15 residues. CDR3 amino acids: CASSVTGGDNTEAFF. In DNA, the CDR3 is TGTGCCAGCAGCGTAACAGGGGGGGATAACACTGAAGCTTTCTTT.

Only a few counts were recorded for this clone. The rearrangement links TRBV28 to TRBJ1-3; D not certain. The V gene's germline CDR1 is MDHEN and CDR2 SYDVKM. The CDR3 length is 15 residues. Between the trimmed V and J ends, which lost 0 bases and 0 bases, there was a span of 6 bases. The CDR3 here is CASSLWVSSGNTIYF. In DNA, the CDR3 is TGTGCCAGCAGTTTATGGGTGAGCTCTGGAAACACCATATATTTT.

This chain uses TRBV7-2 with TRBJ2-5; D is possibly TRBD2 (6 bases). The CDR3 is made up of 11 amino acids. Germline-derived CDR1 and CDR2 are SGHTA and FQGNSA. V was cut by 4 bases and J by 7 bases, with 7 bases left in between. The chain's CDR3 is CASSYGGTQYF. CDR3 DNA sequence: TGTGCCAGCAGCTACGGGGGGACCCAGTACTTC.

The genes are TRBV9 and TRBJ2-2; no clear D. V was cut by 1 base and J by 7 bases, with 11 bases left in between. This CDR3 has 14 amino acids. The V gene's germline CDR1 is SGDLS and CDR2 YYNGEE. CDR3 sequence (DNA): TGTGCCAGCAGCGTATTTGGCTCCGTCGGGGAGCTGTTTTTT. It translates to CASSVFGSVGELFF.

The chain has TRBV28 and TRBJ1-3; no clear D. The germline V gene encodes CDR1 MDHEN and CDR2 SYDVKM. Trimming cost V 2 bases and J 4 bases, with 21 bases left between them. The CDR3 runs 18 residues. In nucleotides, the CDR3 is TGTGCCAGCAGTTTACAGATCGGCGGCGGTGTGGCGGGAAACACCATATATTTT. It encodes CASSLQIGGGVAGNTIYF.

The rearrangement uses TRBV4-3 and TRBJ1-1; D possibly corresponds to TRBD1 (6 bases). Germline CDR1 is LGHNA and CDR2 is YSLEER. This CDR3 has 15 residues. The germline V and J ends were trimmed by 3 bases and 11 bases, with 22 bases remaining between them. The CDR3 is CASSHADRLFFGAFF. The CDR3 bases are TGCGCCAGCAGCCACGCAGACAGGTTATTTTTTGGGGCTTTCTTT.

The chain employs TRBV19 and TRBJ1-5; maybe TRBD1 (6 bases). V shed 6 bases and J shed 4 bases, with 16 bases lying between them. The CDR3 extends over 15 amino acids. Germline CDR1 is LNHDA and CDR2 is SQIVND (reference sequence). CDR3 loop: CASREQGRLNQPQHF. The DNA for the CDR3 is TGTGCCAGTAGGGAACAGGGACGTCTGAATCAGCCCCAGCATTTT.

The chain carries TRBV6-5 and TRBJ2-1, with TRBD1 matching over 10 bases. Germline CDR1 reads MNHEY; CDR2 reads SVGAGI. V shed 4 bases and J 6 bases; nucleotides not matched to a gene: 9. CDR3 length equals 16 residues. The CDR3 sequence is CASSSSGTGAINEQFF. For the CDR3, the DNA is TGTGCCAGCAGTTCCTCCGGGACAGGGGCCATCAATGAGCAGTTCTTC.

The V call is TRBV7-2, the J call TRBJ2-3, with 9 bases that match TRBD2. The CDR3 length is 14 residues. Germline V lookup: CDR1 SGHTA, CDR2 FQGNSA. The V and J ends lost 1 base and 6 bases, in that order; junction bases with no gene match: 2. CDR3 amino acids: CASSLGLAADTQYF. The CDR3 bases are TGTGCCAGCAGCTTAGGACTAGCGGCGGATACGCAGTATTTT.

The genes are TRBV7-2 and TRBJ2-1; D is possibly TRBD2 (6 bases). CDR1 and CDR2 (germline): SGHTA, FQGNSA. The CDR3 is 15 amino acids. Trimming removed 3 bases from V and 6 bases from J, with 15 bases in between. The CDR3 nucleotides read TGTGCCAGCAGCTTGAGTGCTAGCGCCTTCAATGAGCAGTTCTTC. It yields the protein CASSLSASAFNEQFF.

V gene TRBV10-3 combines with J gene TRBJ2-3; D is unclear. The V and J ends lost 8 bases and 5 bases respectively, with 11 bases between them. The length of the CDR3 is 12 residues. Germline CDR1 reads ENHRY; CDR2 reads SYGVKD. The CDR3 DNA sequence: TGTGCCATCTCCGGCCAGGAAGATACGCAGTATTTT. Its translation: CAISGQEDTQYF.

In this sample, this clone turned up once. The chain is built from TRBV7-2 and TRBJ2-5; 10 bases agree with TRBD1. This CDR3 comprises 14 residues. CDR1 and CDR2 (germline): SGHTA, FQGNSA. With 5 bases clipped from V and 5 bases from J, the junction kept 5 bases outside the gene matches. In DNA form, the CDR3 reads TGTGCCAGCAGCGCCGGGACAGGGGTGGAGACCCAGTACTTC. Translated, it gives CASSAGTGVETQYF.

V usage is TRBV28 and J usage is TRBJ2-6; D is uncertain. This CDR3 region has 15 residues. Germline V gene data show CDR1 as MDHEN and CDR2 as SYDVKM. Trimming cost V 8 bases and J 5 bases, with 16 bases left between them. The CDR3 here is CASQTAVLRANVLTF. CDR3 sequence (DNA): TGTGCCAGCCAAACTGCGGTTCTAAGGGCCAACGTCCTGACTTTC.

The sample holds one count of this clone. The chain is built from TRBV12-5 and TRBJ1-2; 7 bases match TRBD1. The CDR3 contains 16 residues. Germline CDR1 LGHNT, CDR2 FRNRAP. Trimming cost V 0 bases and J 3 bases; bases outside gene matches: 7. The CDR3 reads CASGLVLGGGDYGYTF. DNA of the CDR3: TGTGCTAGTGGTTTGGTACTCGGAGGGGGCGACTATGGCTACACCTTC.

This chain links TRBV2 with TRBJ1-5, with D possibly TRBD1 on 5 matching bases. This CDR3 spans 14 amino acids. V was trimmed by 6 bases and J by 11 bases, leaving 20 bases between them. Germline loops: CDR1 SNHLY, CDR2 FYNNEI. The CDR3: CASRTGEFLSAQHF. CDR3 bases: TGTGCCAGCAGGACGGGGGAGTTCCTTTCGGCCCAGCATTTT.

The J gene is TRBJ2-1, the V gene TRBV25-1; the match to TRBD1 covers 9 bases. The CDR3 runs to 15 residues. The ends lost 6 bases at V and 2 bases at J; junction bases unmatched: 5. The germline V gene has CDR1 MGHDK and CDR2 SYGVNS. CDR3 sequence (DNA): TGTGCCAGCAGCGTCACAGGGGGCCCCTACAATGAGCAGTTCTTC. Protein sequence: CASSVTGGPYNEQFF.

V is TRBV19 and J is TRBJ2-1; TRBD2 is a possible D gene (5 bases). The germline V gene has CDR1 LNHDA and CDR2 SQIVND (reference sequence). The V gene lost 3 bases and the J gene lost 10 bases, with 10 bases spanning the gap. This CDR3 spans 12 amino acids. CDR3 nucleotides: TGTGCCAGTAGTATCCGGGAAAACGAGCAGTTCTTC. Translating it yields CASSIRENEQFF.

The gene calls are TRBV10-3 and TRBJ1-5; TRBD1 matches at 7 bases. Losses at the gene ends were 6 bases for V and 3 bases for J; bases not matched to a gene: 2. The CDR3 runs to 13 residues. Germline CDR1 is ENHRY and CDR2 is SYGVKD. The CDR3 DNA reads TGTGCCATCAGGGGACAGAACAATCAGCCCCAGCATTTT. Its translation is CAIRGQNNQPQHF.

The chain couples TRBV11-3 to TRBJ1-2; D is uncertain. V was cut by 0 bases and J by 4 bases, with 21 bases left in between. Germline CDR1 reads SGHNT; CDR2 reads YENEEA. The CDR3 totals 18 residues. CDR3 amino acids: CASSLERSKTGNSYGYTF. The CDR3 DNA reads TGTGCCAGCAGCTTAGAGCGTTCTAAGACGGGGAACTCCTATGGCTACACCTTC.

The rearrangement links TRBV28 to TRBJ1-5; D is possibly TRBD1 (5 bases). Germline lookup yields CDR1 MDHEN and CDR2 SYDVKM. V gave up 4 bases and J gave up 6 bases, with 13 bases separating them. This CDR3 region has 14 residues. The CDR3 nucleotides are TGTGCCAGCAGTTCATCAGGGTTGGCTCAGCCCCAGCATTTT. It encodes CASSSSGLAQPQHF.

The V and J genes are TRBV2 and TRBJ2-3, with 7 bases matching TRBD1. Germline CDR1 reads SNHLY; CDR2 reads FYNNEI. After removal of 7 bases from V and 2 bases from J, the junction contained 3 bases not matched to a gene. This CDR3 comprises 13 residues. For the CDR3, the DNA is TGTGCCAGCATAGACAGGGCCACAGATACGCAGTATTTT. Protein sequence: CASIDRATDTQYF.

V gene TRBV11-2 combines with J gene TRBJ2-7; D possibly corresponds to TRBD2 (5 bases). The CDR3 runs 15 residues. Trimming removed 0 bases from V and 0 bases from J, with 9 bases in between. Looked up from germline, CDR1 is SGHAT and CDR2 is FQNNGV. This CDR3 reads CASSLDLGGSYEQYF. CDR3 sequence (DNA): TGTGCCAGCAGCTTAGATCTTGGAGGCTCCTACGAGCAGTACTTC. The variable domain in full, with the rest retrieved from reference TRBV11-2 and TRBJ2-7, is EAGVAQSPRYKIIEKRQSVAFWCNPISGHATLYWYQQILGQGPKLLIQFQNNGVVDDSQLPKDRFSAERLKGVDSTLKIQPAKLEDSAVYLCASSLDLGGSYEQYFGPGTRLTVT.

The J gene is TRBJ2-7, the V gene TRBV6-1; the match to TRBD1 covers 7 bases. In germline, CDR1 is MNHNS, CDR2 SASEGT. Germline trimming cut 3 bases from V and 4 bases from J; bases unmatched to any gene: 6. The CDR3 totals 14 residues. The CDR3 DNA reads TGTGCCAGCAGTGAGGAAGGGGGCAGGTACGAGCAGTACTTC. Translated, it gives CASSEEGGRYEQYF.

V gene TRBV28 combines with J gene TRBJ2-7; D is possibly TRBD2 (5 bases). Trimming took off 4 bases at V and 0 bases at J, with 10 bases between the two ends. The germline gives CDR1 MDHEN, CDR2 SYDVKM. The length of the CDR3 is 14 residues. The CDR3 sequence is CASSSPGSSYEQYF. CDR3 DNA sequence: TGTGCCAGCAGTTCCCCGGGGTCCTCCTACGAGCAGTACTTC.